The T cell receptor (beta chain) under discussion was sequenced for a study of cytomegalovirus exposure and HLA in healthy donors. PCR was performed using 60 Vbeta and 13 Jbeta primers. Repertoires were generated with immunoSEQ multiplex PCR, while TCRdb's copy carries only in-frame clones and drops some. The sample has under 200,000 clones, over 70% seen once. Sequencing input: PBMCs. The origin of this receptor is a man aged 18 to 30 in good health and CMV-seropositive.

For the CDR3, the DNA is TGTGCCATCAGTGTGACTAGCCCGGGCGAGACCCAGTACTTC. This sequence encodes CAISVTSPGETQYF. The rearrangement uses TRBV10-3 and TRBJ2-5; the match to TRBD2 covers 7 bases. J was trimmed by 5 bases and V by 4 bases; bases with no gene match: 7. CDR1 is ENHRY, CDR2 SYGVKD, per germline. The CDR3 contains 14 residues.